This is a list of T cell receptor beta chains from one sample in a study of vaccination effects on CD4 cells after COVID-19. Produced via immunoSEQ multiplex PCR; TCRdb's table is partial and in-frame only. The table has 65,000 to 70,000 clones, 76% seen once. Their antigen targets remain unknown. Sequencing was performed on CD4+ T cells from PBMCs cultured with HCoV-OC43 spike peptides, taken after COVID-19 vaccination. The receptors were gathered from a human donor who received a COVID-19 vaccine. The CDR3 runs from the conserved cysteine through the conserved F or W. Each record gives: V gene, D gene, clone size, J gene, CDR3 DNA, CDR3 protein. The D gene is left open where the match is weak. The listing skips clone size in some rows; elsewhere it reads once, few, many or a size class.

TRBV7-2	NA	NA	TRBJ2-5	TGTGCCAGCACCCCCTGGGCGAGCGTTGAAGAGACCCAGTACTTC	CASTPWASVEETQYF
TRBV5-8	NA	NA	TRBJ2-5	TGTGCCAGCAGCATTGGCGATCTCCTGGAACCAGAGACCCAGTACTTC	CASSIGDLLEPETQYF
TRBV3-1/TRBV3-2	NA	NA	TRBJ1-3	TGTGCCAGCAGCCCAGTCATCCGGGACGGTGGAAACACCATATATTTT	CASSPVIRDGGNTIYF
TRBV5-6	NA	NA	TRBJ1-4	TGTGCCAGCAGCTTGATAGGTACAGGGTCAGAAAAACTGTTTTTT	CASSLIGTGSEKLFF
TRBV6-1	NA	NA	TRBJ2-5	TGTGCCAGCAGTGACTTCCCCACAGGGCTCCAAGAGACCCAGTACTTC	CASSDFPTGLQETQYF
TRBV11-2	NA	NA	TRBJ1-2	TGTGCCAGCAGCTCCACGGGGCAGAACTATGGCTACACCTTC	CASSSTGQNYGYTF
TRBV7-2	NA	NA	TRBJ1-2	TGTGCCAGCAGCTTAAGTCAGTTGTATGGCTACACCTTC	CASSLSQLYGYTF
TRBV5-5	NA	NA	TRBJ2-5	TGTGCCAGCAGACTTTCAGGCAGCCCACTCCAAGAGACCCAGTACTTC	CASRLSGSPLQETQYF
TRBV3-1/TRBV3-2	TRBD1	few	TRBJ1-2	TGTGCCAGCAGCCAATCTGGGACAGGGTTCGGCTACACCTTC	CASSQSGTGFGYTF
TRBV4-1	NA	NA	TRBJ1-5	TGCGCCAGCCGGGGACTGGGTTTTGATCAGCCCCAGCATTTT	CASRGLGFDQPQHF
TRBV5-1	NA	NA	TRBJ2-2	TGCGCCAGCAGCTTATTATGGCAGGGCAACACCGGGGAGCTGTTTTTT	CASSLLWQGNTGELFF
TRBV30	TRBD1	NA	TRBJ1-2	TGTGCCTGGAGTGCACTGCCAGGGACAGGATCCTATGGCTACACCTTC	CAWSALPGTGSYGYTF
TRBV7-8	NA	few	TRBJ2-1	TGTGCCAGCAGCCCCCGACAGGCACCTAGCTCCTACAATGAGCAGTTCTTC	CASSPRQAPSSYNEQFF
TRBV29-1	NA	few	TRBJ2-2	TGCAGCGTTGTAGAGGGGGTATCCACCGGGGAGCTGTTTTTT	CSVVEGVSTGELFF